This T cell receptor beta chain originates from a study of blood T cells in healthy people across ages. The study's findings and limits: More naive CD4+ cells and higher diversity were found in long-lived than in aged donors.

Sample donors were healthy Caucasian individuals that came from Russia, aged roughly 6 to 100. Each sample gave at least 7 million isolated PBMCs. The total RNA that was extracted per sample amounted to at least 5.5 micrograms. It was with a sample-barcoded 5' primer and a J-beta primer mix that a second PCR of roughly 7 to 12 cycles was run. Via MiXCR, TCRdb re-called the 5' RACE reads, giving one row per CDR3 protein. The sample consists of about 1.8 million distinct CDR3 sequences, around half of them appearing once. About this clonotype itself: The target antigen is unknown.

V lost 1 base and J 4 bases, leaving 14 bases between the germline ends. This CDR3 is built from 16 residues. Germline V gene data show CDR1 as SEHNR and CDR2 as FQNEAQ (reference sequence). The rearrangement uses TRBV7-9 and TRBJ2-1, with a tentative D call TRBD2 (6 bases). The specimen was blood. The receptor comes from a woman aged 40 to 55 in good health. The chain's CDR3 is CASSLVVGGPYNEQFF. The CDR3 region has the DNA TGTGCCAGCAGCTTAGTGGTGGGGGGTCCTTACAATGAGCAGTTCTTC.